These T cell receptor beta chains were read from a single sample in a study of blood T cell repertoires in COVID-19. The table came from immunoSEQ multiplex PCR; TCRdb's copy has only in-frame clones and leaves some out. The table includes 250,000 to 300,000 clones, roughly 80% detected once. The sequencing sample was made of PBMCs or T cells enriched from blood (not recorded which). The receptors here all came from a young man with acute COVID-19. The CDR3 runs from the conserved cysteine through the conserved F or W. D genes are given only for firm matches. Where a row states a size, it is once, few, many or the class of an expanded clone; other rows omit it.

CDR3aa,CDR3nt,d_gene,v_gene,j_gene,abundance
CASSFSRAGTGELFF,TGTGCCAGCAGCTTTTCCAGGGCGGGAACCGGGGAGCTGTTTTTT,.,TRBV7-6,TRBJ2-2,.
CASSPPTGSRNSGNTIYF,TGTGCCAGCAGCCCTCCCACAGGGTCACGGAACTCTGGAAACACCATATATTTT,.,TRBV3-1/TRBV3-2,TRBJ1-3,few
CASRRQGGSYNEQFF,TGTGCCAGCAGGCGACAGGGGGGCTCCTACAATGAGCAGTTCTTC,TRBD1,TRBV11-2,TRBJ2-1,.
CASSPRDFGWGQANYGYTF,TGTGCCAGCAGTCCCCGGGATTTTGGGTGGGGACAAGCTAACTATGGCTACACCTTC,.,TRBV6-6,TRBJ1-2,once
CASTKGTNTGELFF,TGTGCCAGCACCAAGGGGACGAACACCGGGGAGCTGTTTTTT,.,TRBV28,TRBJ2-2,.
CASSKDLAGRLDNEQFF,TGCGCCAGCAGCAAAGACTTAGCGGGGAGGCTTGACAATGAGCAGTTCTTC,TRBD2,TRBV5-1,TRBJ2-1,.
CATGTGDYNEQFF,TGTGCCACCGGGACAGGGGACTACAATGAGCAGTTCTTC,TRBD1,TRBV9,TRBJ2-1,.
CSAGDSRGLYGYTF,TGCAGTGCTGGTGACTCCAGGGGGCTTTATGGCTACACCTTC,TRBD1,TRBV20-1,TRBJ1-2,.
CATSDSGGYQETQYF,TGTGCCACCAGTGATTCAGGGGGGTACCAAGAGACCCAGTACTTC,.,TRBV24-1,TRBJ2-5,.
CASRSPRGNGNQPQHF,TGTGCCAGCAGAAGTCCCCGGGGGAACGGCAATCAGCCCCAGCATTTT,.,TRBV28,TRBJ1-5,.
CASSSGPQGSLHF,TGTGCCAGCAGCTCCGGGCCCCAAGGGAGCCTCCACTTT,.,TRBV7-2,TRBJ1-6,.
CASSPSVGESSGANVLTF,TGTGCCAGCAGCCCATCCGTCGGGGAATCCTCTGGGGCCAACGTCCTGACTTTC,.,TRBV28,TRBJ2-6,.
CASSPQAGGPLDEQFF,TGTGCCAGCAGCCCGCAAGCGGGAGGGCCGCTCGATGAGCAGTTCTTC,TRBD2,TRBV7-9,TRBJ2-1,.
CASSAPGTGNQPQHF,TGTGCCAGCAGTGCCCCCGGGACAGGGAATCAGCCCCAGCATTTT,TRBD1,TRBV27,TRBJ1-5,.
CASSRGGGNLNTEAFF,TGTGCCAGCAGTCGTGGGGGGGGGAACTTAAACACTGAAGCTTTCTTT,.,TRBV27,TRBJ1-1,few
CASSNYRVQTETQYF,TGTGCCAGCAGTAACTACCGGGTCCAAACGGAGACCCAGTACTTC,.,TRBV6-2/TRBV6-3,TRBJ2-5,once
CATSNRDRDEQFF,TGTGCCACCAGCAACCGGGACAGAGACGAGCAGTTCTTC,TRBD1,TRBV24-1,TRBJ2-1,.
CASSLSAGYGNTIYF,TGCGCCAGCAGCTTGTCGGCGGGTTATGGAAACACCATATATTTT,.,TRBV5-1,TRBJ1-3,.
CASSGAGELFF,TGTGCCAGCAGCGGAGCCGGGGAGCTGTTTTTT,.,TRBV7-8,TRBJ2-2,.
CASSHAAGGFEQFF,TGCGCCAGCAGCCACGCAGCGGGAGGATTTGAGCAGTTCTTC,TRBD2,TRBV4-3,TRBJ2-1,.
CASRFPAGELFF,TGTGCCAGCCGCTTCCCGGCCGGGGAGCTGTTTTTT,.,TRBV6-5,TRBJ2-2,.
CAGTQGTEAFF,TGTGCCGGGACACAAGGCACTGAAGCTTTCTTT,.,TRBV21-1,TRBJ1-1,.
CASSLDAGSGNTIYF,TGTGCCAGCAGCTTGGATGCAGGCTCTGGAAACACCATATATTTT,.,TRBV5-6,TRBJ1-3,.
CASSRSTGTGYNEQFF,TGTGCCAGCAGCCGTAGCACCGGGACAGGTTACAATGAGCAGTTCTTC,TRBD1,TRBV11-3,TRBJ2-1,.
CASSQDHPSSGQSSYNEQFF,TGCGCCAGCAGCCAAGATCACCCTTCTAGTGGCCAAAGCTCCTACAATGAGCAGTTCTTC,.,TRBV4-1,TRBJ2-1,once
CASSQDMPLAGGYEQFF,TGCGCCAGCAGCCAAGATATGCCTCTAGCGGGGGGGTATGAGCAGTTCTTC,TRBD2,TRBV4-1,TRBJ2-1,.
CVVQGGSGYTF,TGTGTCGTTCAGGGCGGGAGCGGCTACACCTTC,.,TRBV6-5,TRBJ1-2,.
CASSLSTSGGREQFF,TGTGCCAGCAGCTTGTCGACTAGCGGGGGGCGTGAGCAGTTCTTC,TRBD2,TRBV5-4,TRBJ2-1,.
CASSEGASRLAQYF,TGTGCCAGCAGTGAAGGTGCCAGCCGCCTAGCCCAGTACTTC,.,TRBV6-1,TRBJ2-5,.
CASSLGNSHTEAFF,TGTGCCAGCAGCTTGGGTAACAGCCACACTGAAGCTTTCTTT,.,TRBV5-5,TRBJ1-1,once
CASSVRGSGTGELFF,TGTGCCAGCAGCGTACGGGGTTCGGGGACCGGGGAGCTGTTTTTT,.,TRBV9,TRBJ2-2,.
CASSLQVEGAQHF,TGTGCCAGCAGCTTGCAGGTTGAGGGGGCCCAGCATTTT,.,TRBV5-5,TRBJ1-5,few
CASSYQAGTHTDTQYF,TGTGCCAGCAGCTACCAGGCGGGGACCCACACAGATACGCAGTATTTT,.,TRBV11-2,TRBJ2-3,.
CATSLGGGVNTEAFF,TGTGCCACCAGCCTAGGCGGGGGGGTGAACACTGAAGCTTTCTTT,.,TRBV24-1,TRBJ1-1,.
CASSSQLAGGLLSVNEQFF,TGTGCCAGCAGCTCCCAACTAGCGGGAGGCCTCCTGTCCGTGAATGAGCAGTTCTTC,TRBD2,TRBV7-8,TRBJ2-1,.
CASSTSYMRGRAGELFF,TGTGCCAGCAGCACTTCTTATATGAGGGGGCGCGCCGGGGAGCTGTTTTTT,.,TRBV21-1,TRBJ2-2,.
CASSPSGQPALNTIYF,TGTGCCAGCTCACCATCAGGACAGCCGGCTCTAAACACCATATATTTT,.,TRBV18,TRBJ1-3,many
CASSYGAGRYDQPQHF,TGTGCCAGCAGTTACGGGGCAGGGCGATATGATCAGCCCCAGCATTTT,.,TRBV6-2/TRBV6-3,TRBJ1-5,.
CASSELGQPHGYTF,TGTGCCAGCAGTGAATTGGGACAGCCGCATGGCTACACCTTC,TRBD1,TRBV25-1,TRBJ1-2,.
CASSGGARGAGELFF,TGTGCCAGCAGTGGAGGGGCCAGGGGGGCCGGGGAGCTGTTTTTT,.,TRBV7-6,TRBJ2-2,many
CASTWDRNTEAFF,TGCGCCAGCACATGGGACAGGAACACTGAAGCTTTCTTT,TRBD1,TRBV5-1,TRBJ1-1,.
CATSDWTGAGELFF,TGTGCCACCAGTGATTGGACAGGGGCCGGGGAGCTGTTTTTT,TRBD1,TRBV24-1,TRBJ2-2,.
CASSQDSPLHF,TGTGCCAGCAGTCAGGATTCACCCCTCCACTTT,.,TRBV6-2/TRBV6-3,TRBJ1-6,.
CASSRSGGQGYGYTF,TGTGCCAGCAGCCGATCAGGGGGTCAGGGCTATGGCTACACCTTC,TRBD1,TRBV3-1/TRBV3-2,TRBJ1-2,.
CASSQSRGGRNAQYF,TGTGCCAGCAGTCAGTCCCGGGGGGGCAGGAATGCGCAGTATTTT,TRBD2,TRBV27,TRBJ2-3,.
CASSQQGEEQFF,TGCGCCAGCAGCCAACAGGGGGAAGAGCAGTTCTTC,TRBD1,TRBV4-1,TRBJ2-1,once
CASSLFRTEAFF,TGTGCCAGCAGCCTGTTCAGGACTGAAGCTTTCTTT,.,TRBV28,TRBJ1-1,.
CASSHGDSKNQPQHF,TGTGCCAGCAGCCACGGAGACAGCAAGAATCAGCCCCAGCATTTT,.,TRBV4-2,TRBJ1-5,.
CASSTGNTEAFF,TGTGCCAGCAGTACAGGGAACACTGAAGCTTTCTTT,.,TRBV2,TRBJ1-1,.
CASSRLAGGQETQYF,TGTGCCAGCAGCAGACTAGCGGGGGGGCAAGAGACCCAGTACTTC,TRBD2,TRBV6-5,TRBJ2-5,few
CASSQRGVSGYTF,TGTGCCAGCAGCCAAAGGGGTGTAAGCGGCTACACCTTC,.,TRBV7-8,TRBJ1-2,few
CASHLHGDTGELFF,TGTGCCAGCCACCTCCACGGGGACACCGGGGAGCTGTTTTTT,.,TRBV6-5,TRBJ2-2,.